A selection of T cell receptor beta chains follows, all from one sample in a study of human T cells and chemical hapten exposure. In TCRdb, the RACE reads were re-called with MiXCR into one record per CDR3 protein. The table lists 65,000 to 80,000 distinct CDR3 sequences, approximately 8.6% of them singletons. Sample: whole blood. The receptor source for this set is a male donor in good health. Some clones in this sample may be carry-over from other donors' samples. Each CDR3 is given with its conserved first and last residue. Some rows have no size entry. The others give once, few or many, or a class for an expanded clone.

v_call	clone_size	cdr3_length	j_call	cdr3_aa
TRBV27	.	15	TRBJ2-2	CASSLTAGNTGELFF
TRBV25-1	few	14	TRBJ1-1	CASIPHSQNTEAFF
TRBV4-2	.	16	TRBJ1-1	CASSQEPGQKGTEAFF
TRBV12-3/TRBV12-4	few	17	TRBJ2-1	CASSPGTSGSSYNEQFF
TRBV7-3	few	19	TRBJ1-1	CASSLWPLTGASTPTRPFF
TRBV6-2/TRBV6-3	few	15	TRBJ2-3	CASSYGDRDTDTQYF
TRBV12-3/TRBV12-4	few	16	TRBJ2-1	CASSVQDSYSYNEQFF
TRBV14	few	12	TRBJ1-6	CASSYSDSPLHF
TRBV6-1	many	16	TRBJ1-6	CASSGLRTSYNSPLHF
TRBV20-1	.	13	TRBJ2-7	CSASQVGVGEQYF
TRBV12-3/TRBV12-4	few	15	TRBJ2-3	CASSLESGRTDTQYF
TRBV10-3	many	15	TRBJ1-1	CAISGRGDSNTEAFF
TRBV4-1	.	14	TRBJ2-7	CASSQESRSLEQYF
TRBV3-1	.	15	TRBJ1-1	CASSQPGQGRTEAFF
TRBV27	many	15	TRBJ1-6	CASRNRNSYNSPLHF
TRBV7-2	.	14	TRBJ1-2	CASSFRQPYYGYTF
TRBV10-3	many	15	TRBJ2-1	CAISEEGGGANEQFF
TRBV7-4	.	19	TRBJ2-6	CASSFDAGSRISGANVLTF
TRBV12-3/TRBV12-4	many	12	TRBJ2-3	CASSGAGDTQYF
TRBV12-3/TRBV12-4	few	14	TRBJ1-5	CASSLRGEDQPQHF
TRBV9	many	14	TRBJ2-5	CASSVAVGEETQYF
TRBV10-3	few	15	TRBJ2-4	CAISRDREWGNIQYF
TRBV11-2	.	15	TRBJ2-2	CASIRSGGAAGELFF
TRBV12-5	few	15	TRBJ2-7	CASGLASGRGYEQYF
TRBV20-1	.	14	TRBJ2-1	CSARASGRGNEQFF
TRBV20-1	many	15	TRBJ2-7	CSAGQGPTTGDEQYF
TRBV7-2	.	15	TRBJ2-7	CASSFWTGGDYEQYF
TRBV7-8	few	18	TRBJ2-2	CASIRTRLAGGPIGELFF
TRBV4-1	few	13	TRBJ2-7	CASSQSEGNSRYF
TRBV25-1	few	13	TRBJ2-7	CASSGHGNFEQYF
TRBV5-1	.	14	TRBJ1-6	CASSYQTGDSPLHF
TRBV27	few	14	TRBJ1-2	CASSLVGDGYGYTF
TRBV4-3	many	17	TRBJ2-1	CASSQGGGGASYNEQFF
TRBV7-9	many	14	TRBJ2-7	CASSYDSPGGEQYF
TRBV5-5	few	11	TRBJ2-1	CASSLSGQGHF
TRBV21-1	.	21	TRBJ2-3	CASSKSRGTSGSQTAGDTQYF
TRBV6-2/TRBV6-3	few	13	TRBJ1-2	CASSGDRAYGYTF
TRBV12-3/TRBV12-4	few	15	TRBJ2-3	CASRGGQGAADTQYF
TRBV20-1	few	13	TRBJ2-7	CSARATGTYEQYF
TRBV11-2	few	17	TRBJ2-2	CASSLGSGTPNTGELFF
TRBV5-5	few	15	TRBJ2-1	CASSPSRSNNNEQFF
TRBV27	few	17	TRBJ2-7	CASSSRPGHFSSYEQYF
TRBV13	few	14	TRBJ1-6	CASSYRDTASPLHF
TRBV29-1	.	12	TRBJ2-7	CSLGTPQGEQYF
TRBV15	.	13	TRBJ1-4	CATMRAVNEKLFF
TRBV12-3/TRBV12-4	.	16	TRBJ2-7	CASSSSRDATRYEQYF
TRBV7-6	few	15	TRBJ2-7	CASSSGGRSSYEQYF
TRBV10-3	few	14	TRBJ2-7	CAISDGDTTYEQYF
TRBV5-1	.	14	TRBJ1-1	CASAYYGMNTEAFF
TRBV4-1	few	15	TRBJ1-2	CASSQETEEAYGYTF
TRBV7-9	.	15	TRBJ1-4	CASSPTQRENEKLFF
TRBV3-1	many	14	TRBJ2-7	CASSRAGQFYEQYF
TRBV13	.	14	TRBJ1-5	CASSAGQGSQPQHF